This T cell receptor beta chain came from a study of shared clonotypes between healthy human individuals. As for the study in general: CD8 memory received one plate per donor, CD8 naive two, CD4 memory three and CD4 naive three.

The method was immunoSEQ multiplex PCR; TCRdb's version includes in-frame clones alone and lacks a portion of them. The sample includes around 1,000,000 clones, 60% to 85% of them seen just once. Germline trimming cut 5 bases from V and 6 bases from J; bases unmatched to any gene: 5. Germline CDR1 is SGHAT and CDR2 is FQNNGV. This CDR3 is built from 13 residues. Points from the study as a whole: What limited the represented genetic and exposure-history diversity was the small number of donors. The study found approximately 5% of naive CD4 clonotypes shared across a handful of donors.

A note on this clone: The antigen is not known.

The chain couples TRBV11-2 to TRBJ2-7; 9 bases map to TRBD1. The TCR comes from a man between 18 and 29 years old in good health. Some clones in this sample may be carry-over from other donors' samples. The sequencing input was memory CD4+ T cells from PBMCs. Subset noted: CD45RA-negative fraction. The CDR3 nucleotides are TGTGCCAGCAGCCGGGACAGGGCCTCCGAGCAGTACTTC. Protein product: CASSRDRASEQYF.